Listed here are 14 T cell receptor beta chains from one sample, sequenced in a study of cytomegalovirus exposure and HLA in healthy donors. Sequenced by immunoSEQ multiplex PCR; TCRdb stores in-frame clones only, minus some. This sample yields about 150,000 clones, of which just over 85% are seen a single time; 2.1% belongs to the top ten. The sequencing input was PBMCs. The receptors shown here come from a human donor in good health.

This clone was seen a single time. This sequence joins TRBV28 and TRBJ1-2, with TRBD1 matching over 8 bases. Germline loops: CDR1 MDHEN, CDR2 SYDVKM. CDR3 length: 14 residues. The J segment lost 4 bases and the V segment lost 6 bases, leaving 7 bases of the junction unmatched. CDR3 coding DNA: TGTGCCAGCAGGTCACAGGGGGTGGGCTATGGCTACACCTTC. Translating gives CASRSQGVGYGYTF.

The CDR3 region is CASSQGGSVYEQYF. CDR3 nucleotide sequence: TGCGCCAGCAGCCAAGGGGGCAGTGTGTACGAGCAGTACTTC. This sequence joins TRBV4-1 and TRBJ2-7; TRBD1 is a possible D gene (5 bases). The CDR3 runs to 14 residues. V gave up 1 base and J gave up 4 bases, with 11 bases separating them. Germline V gene data show CDR1 as MGHRA and CDR2 as YSYEKL.

J is TRBJ1-1 and V is TRBV5-8; 10 nucleotides line up with TRBD1. The germline V gene encodes CDR1 SGHTS and CDR2 YDEGEE. This CDR3 is 19 amino acids long. The V and J ends lost 0 bases and 1 base, in that order; junction bases with no gene match: 12. The CDR3 bases are TGTGCCAGCAGCTTGGAATGGGACAGGGGTCCCTCCCGGAACACTGAAGCTTTCTTT. It is translated as CASSLEWDRGPSRNTEAFF. The whole variable domain, remainder taken from reference TRBV5-8 and TRBJ1-1, is EAGVTQSPTHLIKTRGQQATLRCSPISGHTSVYWYQQALGLGLQFLLWYDEGEERNRGNFPPRFSGRQFPNYSSELNVNALELEDSALYLCASSLEWDRGPSRNTEAFFGQGTRLTVV.

The chain recombines TRBV7-9 with TRBJ1-1; no clear D. V dropped 9 bases and J dropped 11 bases, with 22 bases sitting between them. Germline loops: CDR1 SEHNR, CDR2 FQNEAQ (reference sequence). The CDR3 extends over 13 amino acids. CDR3 protein: CASRRDSGLVAFF. The CDR3 nucleotides are TGTGCCAGTCGGCGAGACTCCGGTTTGGTTGCTTTCTTT.

The rearrangement links TRBV19 to TRBJ2-7; 7 positions agree with TRBD1. The ends lost 3 bases at V and 2 bases at J; junction bases unmatched: 7. The germline V gene encodes CDR1 LNHDA and CDR2 SQIVND (reference sequence). This CDR3 contains 15 residues. The CDR3 spells CASSMARDRAYEQYF. In nucleotides, the CDR3 is TGTGCCAGTAGTATGGCCCGGGACAGAGCCTACGAGCAGTACTTC.

The chain has TRBV7-2 and TRBJ2-7, with 8 bases aligning to TRBD1. V trimming: 5 bases; J trimming: 4 bases; junction bases outside the gene matches: 10. This CDR3 region has 15 residues. In germline, CDR1 is SGHTA, CDR2 FQGNSA. The chain's CDR3 is CASSRPDRARYEQYF. DNA of the CDR3: TGTGCCAGCAGCCGCCCGGACAGGGCGCGGTACGAGCAGTACTTC.

The chain is built from TRBV4-2 and TRBJ2-4, with TRBD2 matching over 8 bases. There are 16 residues in the CDR3. V was clipped by 1 base and J by 4 bases; unmatched bases: 6. Germline loops: CDR1 LGHNA, CDR2 YNFKEQ. The CDR3 here is CASSQGRGVEKNIQYF. The DNA for the CDR3 is TGTGCCAGCAGCCAAGGGCGGGGGGTAGAAAAAAACATTCAGTACTTC.

The chain combines TRBV6-5 with TRBJ1-1; D gene unclear. The CDR3 length is 13 residues. The germline V gene has CDR1 MNHEY and CDR2 SVGAGI. The germline V and J ends were trimmed by 2 bases and 4 bases, with 8 bases remaining between them. CDR3 amino acids: CASSYRWSTEAFF. DNA of the CDR3: TGTGCCAGCAGTTACCGGTGGAGCACTGAAGCTTTCTTT.

The chain couples TRBV28 to TRBJ2-7, with a tentative D call TRBD2 (6 bases). The CDR3 contains 14 residues. Trimming pared 10 bases from V and 2 bases from J, leaving 18 bases between. Germline V gene data show CDR1 as MDHEN and CDR2 as SYDVKM. This CDR3 is CAIHPPGLPYEQYF. The CDR3 DNA reads TGTGCCATACATCCGCCGGGACTCCCCTACGAGCAGTACTTC.

The J gene is TRBJ1-2, the V gene TRBV19; TRBD1 agrees at 9 bases. The junction had 12 bases not matched to a gene; V was cut back by 5 bases and J by 8 bases. This CDR3 is built from 15 residues. Germline lookup yields CDR1 LNHDA and CDR2 SQIVND (reference sequence). Written as DNA, the CDR3 is TGTGCCAGTAGTCCTAACCGGGACAGGGCGGAGGGCTACACCTTC. This sequence encodes CASSPNRDRAEGYTF.

This clone was recorded a few times. The gene calls are TRBV6-1 and TRBJ1-5; 9 bases are a match to TRBD1. The junction had 4 bases not matched to a gene; V was cut back by 3 bases and J by 7 bases. CDR3 length: 14 amino acids. Germline V gives CDR1 MNHNS, CDR2 SASEGT. In nucleotides, the CDR3 is TGTGCCAGCAGTGACGCCGGGACAGGGCAGCCCCAGCATTTT. Translating it yields CASSDAGTGQPQHF.

V usage is TRBV27 and J usage is TRBJ1-6; D call uncertain. The CDR3 runs to 14 residues. Deletions cut 4 bases from V and 7 bases from J, with 11 bases between. The germline V gene encodes CDR1 MNHEY and CDR2 SMNVEV (reference sequence). The CDR3 coding sequence is TGTGCCAGCAGTTCGTGGCCGGGGAATTCACCCCTCCACTTT. This codes for CASSSWPGNSPLHF.

The chain has TRBV6-5 and TRBJ1-1; D might be TRBD1 (6 bases). V was shortened by 0 bases and J by 1 base, with 6 bases between the two germline ends. The CDR3 is 14 amino acids. Germline CDR1 is MNHEY and CDR2 is SVGAGI. As DNA, the CDR3 is TGTGCCAGCAGTTACTCAGGGGGGAACACTGAAGCTTTCTTT. Translated: CASSYSGGNTEAFF.

V is TRBV10-3 and J is TRBJ2-2; 11 bases match TRBD2. The CDR3 contains 15 residues. Germline CDR1 is ENHRY and CDR2 is SYGVKD. The V and J ends lost 8 bases and 5 bases, in that order; junction bases with no gene match: 7. The CDR3 sequence: CAIAGTSGYTGELFF. The CDR3 nucleotides read TGTGCCATCGCAGGGACTAGCGGATATACCGGGGAGCTGTTTTTT.